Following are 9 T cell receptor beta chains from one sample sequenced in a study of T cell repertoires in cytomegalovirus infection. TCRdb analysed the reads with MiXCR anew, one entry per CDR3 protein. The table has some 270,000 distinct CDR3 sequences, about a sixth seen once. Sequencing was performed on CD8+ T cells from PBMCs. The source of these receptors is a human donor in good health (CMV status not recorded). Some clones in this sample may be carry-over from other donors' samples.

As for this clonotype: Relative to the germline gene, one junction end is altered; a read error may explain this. In DNA, the CDR3 is TGCAGCGTTGACCAGACAGGAGGGAGGGGATTT. Amino acids: CSVDQTGGRGF. The rearrangement joins TRBV29-1 to TRBJ1-1; possibly TRBD1 for D (6 bases). The CDR3 totals 11 residues. Germline CDR1 and CDR2: SQVTM and ANQGSEA.

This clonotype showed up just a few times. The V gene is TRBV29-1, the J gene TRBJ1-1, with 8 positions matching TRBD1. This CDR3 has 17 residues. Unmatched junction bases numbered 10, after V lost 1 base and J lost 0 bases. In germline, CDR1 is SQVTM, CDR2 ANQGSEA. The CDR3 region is CSVEGGTGGRMNTEAFF. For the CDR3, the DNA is TGCAGCGTTGAAGGGGGGACAGGTGGGCGGATGAACACTGAAGCTTTCTTT.

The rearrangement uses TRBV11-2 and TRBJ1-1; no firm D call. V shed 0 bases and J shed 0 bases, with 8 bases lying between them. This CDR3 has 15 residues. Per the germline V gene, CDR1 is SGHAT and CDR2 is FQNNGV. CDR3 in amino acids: CASSLEFSMNTEAFF. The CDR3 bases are TGTGCCAGCAGCTTAGAATTCTCGATGAACACTGAAGCTTTCTTT.

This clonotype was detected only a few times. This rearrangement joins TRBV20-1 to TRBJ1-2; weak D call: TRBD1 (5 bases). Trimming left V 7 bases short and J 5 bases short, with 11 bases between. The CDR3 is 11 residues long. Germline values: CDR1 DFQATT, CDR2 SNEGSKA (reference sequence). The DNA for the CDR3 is TGCAGTGTCAGGGAGGGATATGGCTACACCTTC. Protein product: CSVREGYGYTF.

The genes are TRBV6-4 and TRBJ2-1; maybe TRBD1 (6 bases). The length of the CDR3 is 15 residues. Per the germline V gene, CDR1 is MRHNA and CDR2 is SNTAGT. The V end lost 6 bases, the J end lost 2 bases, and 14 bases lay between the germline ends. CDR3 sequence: CASRDPGDPYNEQFF. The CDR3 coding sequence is TGTGCCAGCAGAGACCCAGGGGATCCCTACAATGAGCAGTTCTTC.

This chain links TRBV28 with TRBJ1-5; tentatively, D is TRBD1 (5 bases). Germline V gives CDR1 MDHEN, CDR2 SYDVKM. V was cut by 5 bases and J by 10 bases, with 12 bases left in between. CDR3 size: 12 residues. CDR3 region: CASSPQTVPQHF. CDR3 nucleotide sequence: TGTGCCAGCAGTCCACAGACAGTTCCCCAGCATTTT.

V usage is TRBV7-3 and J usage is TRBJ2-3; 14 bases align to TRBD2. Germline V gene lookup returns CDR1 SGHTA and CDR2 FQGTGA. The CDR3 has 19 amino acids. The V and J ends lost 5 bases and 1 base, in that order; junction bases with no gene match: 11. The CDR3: CASSHLPPGLAGGTDTQYF. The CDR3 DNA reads TGTGCCAGCAGCCATCTTCCCCCGGGACTAGCGGGGGGCACAGATACGCAGTATTTT.

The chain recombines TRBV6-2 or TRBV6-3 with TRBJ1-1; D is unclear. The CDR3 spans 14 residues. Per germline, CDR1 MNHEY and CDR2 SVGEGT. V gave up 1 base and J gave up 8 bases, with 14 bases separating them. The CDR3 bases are TGTGCCAGCAGTTACTTCCCCTCCGTGGAGGAAGCTTTCTTT. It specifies CASSYFPSVEEAFF.

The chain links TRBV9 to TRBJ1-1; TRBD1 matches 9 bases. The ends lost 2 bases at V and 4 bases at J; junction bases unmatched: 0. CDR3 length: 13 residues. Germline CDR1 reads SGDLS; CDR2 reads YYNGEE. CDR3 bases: TGTGCCAGCAGCGTGACAGGGGGCACTGAAGCTTTCTTT. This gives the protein CASSVTGGTEAFF.